The rows below give T cell receptor beta chains drawn from one sample of a study of glioma-infiltrating T cells after dendritic cell vaccination. The data were produced by immunoSEQ multiplex PCR, yet TCRdb's version contains in-frame clones alone and is incomplete. The sample has over 75,000 clones; over 75% are singletons. The sequenced sample was blood, obtained after dendritic cell vaccination. The receptors shown here come from a human donor with glioblastoma. Each CDR3 is given with its conserved first and last residue. A D gene is named only where the DNA matches it firmly. Not every row has a clone size; where given, it reads once, few, many or a size class.

cdr3_length j_call v_call clone_size d_call cdr3_aa cdr3_nt
14 TRBJ2-7 TRBV11-3 few TRBD1 CASSPGTGTYEQYF TGTGCCAGCAGTCCCGGGACAGGGACCTACGAGCAGTACTTC
15 TRBJ2-5 TRBV9 NA TRBD1 CASSVGGQVGKTQYF TGTGCCAGCAGCGTAGGGGGACAGGTTGGAAAGACCCAGTACTTC
15 TRBJ1-2 TRBV7-9 NA TRBD1 CASKTGGVVRDGYTF TGTGCCAGCAAGACAGGGGGGGTAGTAAGGGATGGCTACACCTTC
15 TRBJ2-7 TRBV11-2 NA NA CASSGSKGPTYEQYF TGTGCCAGCAGCGGGTCGAAGGGGCCGACCTACGAGCAGTACTTC
16 TRBJ1-1 TRBV5-4 once TRBD1 CASSFYTGTANTEAFF TGTGCCAGCAGCTTTTATACCGGGACAGCGAACACTGAAGCTTTCTTT
16 TRBJ2-1 TRBV15 NA NA CATSRPERRGYNEQFF TGTGCCACCAGCAGACCCGAACGGAGAGGTTACAATGAGCAGTTCTTC
13 TRBJ1-2 TRBV5-6 NA NA CASSFGGFGGYTF TGTGCCAGCAGCTTTGGAGGGTTCGGTGGCTACACCTTC
15 TRBJ1-2 TRBV2 few NA CASSERSQGNYGYTF TGTGCCAGCAGTGAAAGATCACAGGGCAACTATGGCTACACCTTC
16 TRBJ2-1 TRBV18 once TRBD2 CASSPGTSGTYNEQFF TGTGCCAGCTCACCCGGGACTAGCGGGACCTACAATGAGCAGTTCTTC
12 TRBJ1-1 TRBV6-1 NA NA CASGTGNTEAFF TGTGCCAGCGGGACTGGGAACACTGAAGCTTTCTTT
15 TRBJ1-6 TRBV7-6 NA NA CASSPDTFYNSPLHF TGTGCCAGCAGCCCCGACACTTTTTATAATTCACCCCTCCACTTT
18 TRBJ2-2 TRBV7-3 once NA CASSPRGGLVAVSGELFF TGTGCCAGCAGCCCTCGAGGTGGATTGGTCGCAGTGTCCGGGGAGCTGTTTTTT
13 TRBJ1-3 TRBV30 NA NA CAWFRVFGNTIYF TGTGCCTGGTTTCGGGTCTTCGGAAACACCATATATTTT
13 TRBJ1-2 TRBV6-5 NA NA CATRTDTNYGYTF TGTGCCACCCGGACAGACACTAACTATGGCTACACCTTC
15 TRBJ2-1 TRBV7-2 NA NA CASSSGQPGYGEQFF TGTGCCAGCAGCTCCGGACAACCCGGGTATGGTGAGCAGTTCTTC
14 TRBJ2-1 TRBV7-2 NA TRBD2 CASSFSGGGNEQFF TGTGCCAGCAGCTTTAGCGGGGGGGGAAATGAGCAGTTCTTC
16 TRBJ2-3 TRBV15 NA TRBD2 CATSVYGGGRTDTQYF TGTGCCACCAGCGTATACGGCGGGGGGCGGACAGATACGCAGTATTTT
16 TRBJ2-2 TRBV27 NA TRBD2 CASSITSGGGTGELFF TGTGCCAGCAGTATTACTAGCGGGGGTGGTACCGGGGAGCTGTTTTTT
16 TRBJ1-6 TRBV5-6 NA TRBD1 CASSSAGTAPSSPLHF TGTGCCAGCAGCAGCGCCGGGACAGCCCCTTCCTCACCCCTCCACTTT
16 TRBJ1-2 TRBV7-9 NA TRBD1 CASSFWRTGTGDGYTF TGTGCCAGCAGCTTTTGGAGGACCGGGACAGGAGATGGCTACACCTTC
17 TRBJ1-2 TRBV12-5 NA NA CASGLPPIGTATGGYTF TGTGCTAGTGGTTTGCCTCCTATCGGAACAGCAACTGGTGGCTACACCTTC
16 TRBJ2-2 TRBV30 few NA CAWSSLPGAGAGELFF TGTGCCTGGAGTTCCTTACCGGGAGCTGGGGCCGGGGAGCTGTTTTTT
16 TRBJ2-5 TRBV6-5 NA NA CASSYSLGQNQETQYF TGTGCCAGCAGTTACTCGCTCGGACAGAACCAAGAGACCCAGTACTTC
13 TRBJ1-1 TRBV12-5 once NA CASGSQANTEAFF TGTGCTAGTGGTTCTCAGGCAAACACTGAAGCTTTCTTT
13 TRBJ2-7 TRBV27 NA NA CASSFTSSYEQYF TGTGCCAGCAGCTTCACCAGCTCCTACGAGCAGTACTTC
12 TRBJ1-5 TRBV29-1 NA NA CSVLDSNQPQHF TGCAGCGTGTTAGATAGCAATCAGCCCCAGCATTTT
17 TRBJ2-1 TRBV5-4 NA TRBD2 CASSTAPSGLSYNEQFF TGTGCCAGCAGCACCGCCCCTAGCGGCCTCTCCTACAATGAGCAGTTCTTC
13 TRBJ1-5 TRBV6-5 NA NA CASSYSENQPQHF TGTGCCAGCAGTTACAGCGAGAATCAGCCCCAGCATTTT
18 TRBJ2-1 TRBV7-9 NA TRBD2 CASNPGGAGQRRYNEQFF TGTGCCAGCAACCCGGGGGGAGCGGGGCAGAGGAGGTACAATGAGCAGTTCTTC
14 TRBJ1-4 TRBV6-1 NA NA CASSEGGTWEKLFF TGTGCCAGCAGTGAAGGTGGGACTTGGGAAAAACTGTTTTTT
13 TRBJ1-1 TRBV9 NA NA CASSVGGGYRAFF TGTGCCAGCAGCGTAGGCGGGGGCTATCGAGCTTTCTTT
18 TRBJ2-7 TRBV4-1 NA TRBD1 CASSRLRQGEVRGYEQYF TGCGCCAGCAGCCGGTTAAGACAGGGAGAGGTAAGGGGCTACGAGCAGTACTTC
20 TRBJ2-5 TRBV13 NA TRBD2 CASSTPNVGTSGAQWETQYF TGTGCCAGCAGCACACCGAATGTCGGGACTAGCGGAGCTCAGTGGGAGACCCAGTACTTC
13 TRBJ1-2 TRBV5-1 NA NA CASSNPGTGGYTF TGCGCCAGCAGCAACCCAGGGACTGGAGGCTACACCTTC
14 TRBJ1-2 TRBV27 once TRBD1 CASRKTGTSYGYTF TGTGCCAGCAGAAAGACAGGGACCTCCTATGGCTACACCTTC